This TCR beta chain was sequenced during a study of T cell repertoires in cytomegalovirus infection. Study-level information: HLA-C-restricted CMV epitopes, recently identified, and well-studied HLA-B-restricted ones were used by the study. CMV infection and matching HLA type were both indicated by public TCR beta signatures.

Remarks on this clonotype: Its specificity is unknown.

TCRdb passed the reads through MiXCR, listing each CDR3 protein once. The repertoire holds some 700,000 distinct CDR3 sequences, with about 33% as singletons. Study-wide results and limits: CMV-specific HLA-C-restricted TCR beta clonotypes dominated the ex vivo response. The cumulative frequency of public TCR beta families distinguished individuals who carried CMV together with the relevant HLA.

The CDR3 runs to 15 residues. Trimming removed 2 bases from V and 5 bases from J; junction bases left unmatched: 5. The germline gives CDR1 MNHNS, CDR2 SASEGT. This TCR was recovered from a human donor in good health (CMV status not recorded). Some clones in this sample may be carry-over from other donors' samples. The sequencing used cultured PBMCs, collected from culture after CMV antigen stimulation. The chain joins TRBV6-1 to TRBJ2-1; TRBD2 matches at 8 bases. The CDR3 loop reads CASSEYRLANNEQFF. The CDR3 DNA reads as TGTGCCAGCAGTGAATATCGACTAGCGAACAATGAGCAGTTCTTC.